The 2 T cell receptor beta chains presented below share a single source sample, sequenced in a study of CXCR3-negative and CXCR3-positive naive CD8 T cells (dated by TCRdb to 2018 to 2020). The data were produced on a NextSeq 550. The Human TCR Profiling Kit (MiLaboratory) was used to make UMI-labeled 5' RACE TRB cDNA libraries. TCRdb reprocessed the reads; each CDR3 protein sequence makes one entry, and DNA is unavailable. The table for this sample records approximately 74,000 distinct CDR3 sequences. The ten largest clones add up to about 1.4% of the sample. Sequencing was carried out using naive CXCR3- CD8+ T cells from blood. What the cell subset or site label conveys for this sample: CD45RO-CCR7+CD27+CD95- naive CD8+ T cells lacking CXCR3 (TNR3-). Receptors were obtained from a human donor in good health. Some clones in this sample may be carry-over from other donors' samples.

The genes are TRBV7-3 and TRBJ1-1. Germline CDR1 is SGHTA and CDR2 is FQGTGA. CDR3 length equals 14 residues. CDR3: CASSPGGDPTEAFF.

The chain employs TRBV4-3 and TRBJ2-7; as DNA is missing, the TRBD2 call by TCRdb cannot be tested. Germline values: CDR1 LGHNA, CDR2 YSLEER. The CDR3 extends over 15 amino acids. The CDR3 protein is CASSQGGGPTYEQYF.